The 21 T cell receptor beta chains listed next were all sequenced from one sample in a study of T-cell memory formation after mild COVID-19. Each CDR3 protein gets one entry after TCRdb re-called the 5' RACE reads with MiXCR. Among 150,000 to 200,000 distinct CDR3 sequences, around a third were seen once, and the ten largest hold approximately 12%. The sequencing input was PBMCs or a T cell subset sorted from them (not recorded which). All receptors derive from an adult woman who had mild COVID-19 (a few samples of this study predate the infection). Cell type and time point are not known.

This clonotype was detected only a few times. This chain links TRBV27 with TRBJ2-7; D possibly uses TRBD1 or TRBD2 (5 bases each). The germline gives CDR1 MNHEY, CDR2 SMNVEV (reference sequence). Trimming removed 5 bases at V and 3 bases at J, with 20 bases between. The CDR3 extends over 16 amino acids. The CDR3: CASSALAGRAHYEQYF. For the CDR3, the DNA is TGTGCCAGCAGTGCCCTCGCAGGGAGAGCCCACTACGAGCAGTACTTC.

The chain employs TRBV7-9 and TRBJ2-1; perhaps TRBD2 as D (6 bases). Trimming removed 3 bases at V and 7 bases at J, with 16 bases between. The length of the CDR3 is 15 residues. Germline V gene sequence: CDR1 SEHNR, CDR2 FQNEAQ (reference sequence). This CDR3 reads CASSFRDSMWNEQFF. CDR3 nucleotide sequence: TGTGCCAGCAGCTTCCGGGACTCCATGTGGAATGAGCAGTTCTTC.

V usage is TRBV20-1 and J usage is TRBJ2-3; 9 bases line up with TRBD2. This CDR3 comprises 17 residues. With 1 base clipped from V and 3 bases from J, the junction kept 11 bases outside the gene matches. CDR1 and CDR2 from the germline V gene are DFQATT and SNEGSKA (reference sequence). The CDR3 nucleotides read TGCAGTGCTAGAGTCCCGGGACTAGCTGGGGGAACAGATACGCAGTATTTT. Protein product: CSARVPGLAGGTDTQYF.

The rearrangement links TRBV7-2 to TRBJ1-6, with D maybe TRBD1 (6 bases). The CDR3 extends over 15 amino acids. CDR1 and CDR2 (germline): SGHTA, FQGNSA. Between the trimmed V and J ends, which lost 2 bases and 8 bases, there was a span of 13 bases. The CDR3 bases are TGTGCCAGCAGCTTATCCCAGGGGACGGATTCACCCCTCCACTTT. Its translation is CASSLSQGTDSPLHF.

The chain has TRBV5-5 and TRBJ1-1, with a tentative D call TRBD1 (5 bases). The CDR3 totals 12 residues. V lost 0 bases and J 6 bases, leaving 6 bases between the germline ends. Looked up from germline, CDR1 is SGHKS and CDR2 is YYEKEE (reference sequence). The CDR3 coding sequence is TGTGCCAGCAGCTTGGAAGGGGCTGAAGCTTTCTTT. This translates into CASSLEGAEAFF.

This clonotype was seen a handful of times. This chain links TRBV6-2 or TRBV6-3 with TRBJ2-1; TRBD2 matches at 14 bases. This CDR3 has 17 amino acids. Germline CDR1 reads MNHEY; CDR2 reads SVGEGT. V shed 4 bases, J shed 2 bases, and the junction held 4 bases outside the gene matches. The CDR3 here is CASSWGLAGVAYNEQFF. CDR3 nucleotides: TGTGCCAGCAGTTGGGGACTAGCGGGAGTCGCCTACAATGAGCAGTTCTTC.

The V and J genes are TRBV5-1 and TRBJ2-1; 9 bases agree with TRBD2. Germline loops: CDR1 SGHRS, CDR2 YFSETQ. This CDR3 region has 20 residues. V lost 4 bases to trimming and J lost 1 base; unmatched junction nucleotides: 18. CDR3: CASSRYTASGAPGSYNEQFF. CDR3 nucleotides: TGCGCCAGCAGCCGTTATACGGCTAGCGGGGCCCCAGGGTCCTACAATGAGCAGTTCTTC.

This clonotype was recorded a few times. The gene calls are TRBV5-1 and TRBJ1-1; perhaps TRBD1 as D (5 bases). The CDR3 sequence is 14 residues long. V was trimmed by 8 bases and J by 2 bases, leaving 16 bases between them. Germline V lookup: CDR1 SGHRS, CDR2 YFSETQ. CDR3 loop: CASGTGSRNTEAFF. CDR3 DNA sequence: TGCGCCAGTGGGACGGGATCTAGAAACACTGAAGCTTTCTTT.

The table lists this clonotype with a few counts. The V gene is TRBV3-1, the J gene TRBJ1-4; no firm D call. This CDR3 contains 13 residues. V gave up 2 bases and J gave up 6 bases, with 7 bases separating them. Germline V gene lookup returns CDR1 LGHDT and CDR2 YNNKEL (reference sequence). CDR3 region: CASSQSGDEKLFF. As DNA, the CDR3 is TGTGCCAGCAGCCAATCTGGGGATGAAAAACTGTTTTTT.

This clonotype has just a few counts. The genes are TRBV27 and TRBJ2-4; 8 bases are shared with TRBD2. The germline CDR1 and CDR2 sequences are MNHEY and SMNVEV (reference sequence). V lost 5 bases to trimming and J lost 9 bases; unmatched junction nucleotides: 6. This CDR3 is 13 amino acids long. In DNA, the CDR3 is TGTGCCAGCAGTCCCCGGGGGGGTGGCATTCAGTACTTC. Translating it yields CASSPRGGGIQYF.

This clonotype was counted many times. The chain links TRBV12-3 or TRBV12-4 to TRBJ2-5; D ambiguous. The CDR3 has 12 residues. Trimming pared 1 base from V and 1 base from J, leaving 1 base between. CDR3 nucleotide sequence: TGTGCCAGCAGTTTAGGCCAAGAGACCCAGTACTTC. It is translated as CASSLGQETQYF.

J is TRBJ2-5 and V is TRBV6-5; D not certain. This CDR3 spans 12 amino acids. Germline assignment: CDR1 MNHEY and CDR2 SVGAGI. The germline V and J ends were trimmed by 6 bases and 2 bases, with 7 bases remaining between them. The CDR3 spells CASSQSQETQYF. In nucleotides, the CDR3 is TGTGCCAGCAGCCAGAGTCAAGAGACCCAGTACTTC.

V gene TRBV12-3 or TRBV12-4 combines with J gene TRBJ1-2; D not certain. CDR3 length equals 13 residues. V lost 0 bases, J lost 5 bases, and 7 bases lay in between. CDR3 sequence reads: CASSLALGYGYTF. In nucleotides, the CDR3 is TGTGCCAGCAGTTTAGCGCTGGGGTATGGCTACACCTTC.

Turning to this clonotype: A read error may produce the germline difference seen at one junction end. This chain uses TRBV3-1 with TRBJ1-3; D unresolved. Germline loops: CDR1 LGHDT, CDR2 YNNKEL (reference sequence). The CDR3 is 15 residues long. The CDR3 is CANSPRATLGNTIYF. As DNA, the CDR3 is TGTGCCAACAGCCCCCGGGCTACTCTTGGAAACACCATATATTTT.

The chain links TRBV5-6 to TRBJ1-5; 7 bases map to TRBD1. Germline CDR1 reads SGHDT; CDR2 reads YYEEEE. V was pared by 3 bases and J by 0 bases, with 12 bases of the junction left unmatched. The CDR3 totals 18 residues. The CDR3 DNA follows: TGTGCCAGCAGCTCCGCCCTTAACAGGGGACATAGCAATCAGCCCCAGCATTTT. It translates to CASSSALNRGHSNQPQHF.

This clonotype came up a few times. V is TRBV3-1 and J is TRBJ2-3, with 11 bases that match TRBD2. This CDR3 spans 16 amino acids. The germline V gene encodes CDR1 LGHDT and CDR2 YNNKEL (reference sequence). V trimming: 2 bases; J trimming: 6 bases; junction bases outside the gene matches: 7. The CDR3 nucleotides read TGTGCCAGCAGCCAAACCCGACTAGCGGGAATCGATACGCAGTATTTT. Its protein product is CASSQTRLAGIDTQYF.

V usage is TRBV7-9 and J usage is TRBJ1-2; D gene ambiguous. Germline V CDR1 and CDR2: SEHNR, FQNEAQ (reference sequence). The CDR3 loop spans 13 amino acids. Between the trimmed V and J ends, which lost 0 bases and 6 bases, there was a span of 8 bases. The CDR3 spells CASSLAREDGYTF. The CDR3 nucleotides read TGTGCCAGCAGCTTAGCCCGGGAGGATGGCTACACCTTC.

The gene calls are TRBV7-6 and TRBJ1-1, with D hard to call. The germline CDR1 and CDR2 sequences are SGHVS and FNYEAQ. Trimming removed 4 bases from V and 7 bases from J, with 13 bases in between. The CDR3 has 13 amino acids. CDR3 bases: TGTGCCAGCAGCTCCACGACGGGAAATGAAGCTTTCTTT. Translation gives CASSSTTGNEAFF.

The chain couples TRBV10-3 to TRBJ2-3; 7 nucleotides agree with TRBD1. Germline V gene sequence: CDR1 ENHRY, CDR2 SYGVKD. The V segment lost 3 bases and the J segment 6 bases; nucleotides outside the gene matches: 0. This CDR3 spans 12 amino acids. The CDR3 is CAISDRGDTQYF. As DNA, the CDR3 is TGTGCCATCAGTGACAGGGGGGATACGCAGTATTTT.

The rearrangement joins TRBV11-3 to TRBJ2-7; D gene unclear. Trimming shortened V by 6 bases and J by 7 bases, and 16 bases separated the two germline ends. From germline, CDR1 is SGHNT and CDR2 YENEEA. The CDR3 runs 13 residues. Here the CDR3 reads CASSKAVQREQYF. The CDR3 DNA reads TGTGCCAGCAGTAAGGCTGTCCAGAGGGAGCAGTACTTC.

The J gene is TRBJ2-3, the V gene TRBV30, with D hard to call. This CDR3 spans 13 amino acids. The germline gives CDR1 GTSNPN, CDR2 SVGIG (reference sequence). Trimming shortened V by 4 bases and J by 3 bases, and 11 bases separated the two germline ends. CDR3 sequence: CAWTQRVTDTQYF. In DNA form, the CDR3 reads TGTGCCTGGACCCAGCGTGTGACAGATACGCAGTATTTT.